This TCR beta chain was retrieved from a study of T cell changes during pregnancy in multiple sclerosis. Generated by immunoSEQ multiplex PCR, the TCRdb table keeps only in-frame clones and is missing some. In the table there are about 77,000 clones, approximately 89% of which are singletons. The sequencing here drew on peripheral blood, taken before pregnancy. This receptor was obtained from a female donor with multiple sclerosis, enrolled in a pregnancy study.

CDR3 in amino acids: CASSQDLDGENTEAFF. In nucleotides, the CDR3 is TGTGCCAGCAGCCAAGATCTAGACGGGGAGAACACTGAAGCTTTCTTT. This rearrangement joins TRBV4-2 to TRBJ1-1; D is unresolved. This CDR3 is built from 16 residues. Trimming pared 0 bases from V and 1 base from J, leaving 12 bases between. The germline V gene encodes CDR1 LGHNA and CDR2 YNFKEQ.